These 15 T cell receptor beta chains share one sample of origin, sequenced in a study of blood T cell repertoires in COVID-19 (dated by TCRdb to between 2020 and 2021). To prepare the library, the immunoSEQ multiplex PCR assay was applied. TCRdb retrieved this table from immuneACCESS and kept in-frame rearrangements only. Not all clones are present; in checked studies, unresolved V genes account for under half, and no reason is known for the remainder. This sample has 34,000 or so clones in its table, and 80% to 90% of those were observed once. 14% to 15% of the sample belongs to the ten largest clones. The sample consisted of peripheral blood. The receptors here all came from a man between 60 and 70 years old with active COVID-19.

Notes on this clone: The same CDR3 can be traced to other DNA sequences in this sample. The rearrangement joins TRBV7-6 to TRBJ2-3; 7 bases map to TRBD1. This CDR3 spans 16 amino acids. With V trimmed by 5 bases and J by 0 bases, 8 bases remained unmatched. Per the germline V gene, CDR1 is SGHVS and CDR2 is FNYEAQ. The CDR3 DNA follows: TGTGCCAGCAGCCCCCAGGGACAGACAAGCACAGATACGCAGTATTTT. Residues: CASSPQGQTSTDTQYF.

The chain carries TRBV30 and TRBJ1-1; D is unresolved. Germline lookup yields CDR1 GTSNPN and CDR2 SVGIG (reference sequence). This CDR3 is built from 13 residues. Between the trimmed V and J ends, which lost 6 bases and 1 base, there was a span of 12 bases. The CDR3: CACDGERNTEAFF. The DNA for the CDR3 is TGTGCCTGCGACGGGGAAAGGAACACTGAAGCTTTCTTT.

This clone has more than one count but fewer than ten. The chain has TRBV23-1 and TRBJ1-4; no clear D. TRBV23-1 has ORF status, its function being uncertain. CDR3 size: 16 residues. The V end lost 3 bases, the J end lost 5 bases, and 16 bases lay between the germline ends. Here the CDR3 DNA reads TGCGCCAGCAGTCATTTTTGGAGGGTCCGGAATGAAAAACTGTTTTTT. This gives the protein CASSHFWRVRNEKLFF.

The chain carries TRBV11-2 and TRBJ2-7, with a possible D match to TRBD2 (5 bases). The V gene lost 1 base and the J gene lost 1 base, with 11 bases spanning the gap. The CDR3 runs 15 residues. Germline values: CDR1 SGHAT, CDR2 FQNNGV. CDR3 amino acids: CASSLGGRPSYEQYF. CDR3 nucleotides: TGTGCCAGCAGCTTAGGCGGGCGTCCTTCCTACGAGCAGTACTTC.

The CDR3: CASSENLRVGYTF. Here the CDR3 DNA reads TGTGCCAGCAGTGAAAACTTGAGGGTTGGCTACACCTTC. The chain uses TRBV25-1 and TRBJ1-2; D unresolved. Germline V gene sequence: CDR1 MGHDK, CDR2 SYGVNS. The CDR3 totals 13 residues. The V end was cut by 2 bases, the J end by 7 bases, with 11 bases between.

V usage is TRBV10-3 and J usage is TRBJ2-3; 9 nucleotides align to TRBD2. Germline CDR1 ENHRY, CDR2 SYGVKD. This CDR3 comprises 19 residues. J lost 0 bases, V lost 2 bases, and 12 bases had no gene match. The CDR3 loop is CAISEGTVAGASSTDTQYF. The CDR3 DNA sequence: TGTGCCATCAGTGAGGGAACGGTAGCGGGAGCCTCTAGCACAGATACGCAGTATTTT.

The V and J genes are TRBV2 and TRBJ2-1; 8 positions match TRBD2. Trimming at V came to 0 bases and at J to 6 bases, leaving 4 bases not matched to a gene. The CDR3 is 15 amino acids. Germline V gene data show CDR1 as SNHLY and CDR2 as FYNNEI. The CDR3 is CASSEAGGGRNEQFF. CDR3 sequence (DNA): TGTGCCAGCAGTGAAGCCGGGGGGGGTCGCAATGAGCAGTTCTTC. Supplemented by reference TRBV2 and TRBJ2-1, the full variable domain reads EPEVTQTPSHQVTQMGQEVILRCVPISNHLYFYWYRQILGQKVEFLVSFYNNEISEKSEIFDDQFSVERPDGSNFTLKIRSTKLEDSAMYFCASSEAGGGRNEQFFGPGTRLTVL.

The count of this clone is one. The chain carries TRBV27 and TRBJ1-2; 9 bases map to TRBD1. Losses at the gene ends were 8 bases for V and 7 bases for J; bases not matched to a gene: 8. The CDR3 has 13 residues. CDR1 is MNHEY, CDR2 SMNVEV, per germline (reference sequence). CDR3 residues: CASGGQGWGGYTF. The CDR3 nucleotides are TGTGCCAGCGGCGGACAGGGGTGGGGTGGCTACACCTTC.

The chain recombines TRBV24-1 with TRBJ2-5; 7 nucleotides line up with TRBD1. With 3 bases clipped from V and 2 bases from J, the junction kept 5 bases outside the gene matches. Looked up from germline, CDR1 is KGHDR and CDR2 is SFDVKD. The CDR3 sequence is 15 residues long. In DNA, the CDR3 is TGTGCCACCAGTGATCCACAGGGGCCTCAAGAGACCCAGTACTTC. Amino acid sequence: CATSDPQGPQETQYF.

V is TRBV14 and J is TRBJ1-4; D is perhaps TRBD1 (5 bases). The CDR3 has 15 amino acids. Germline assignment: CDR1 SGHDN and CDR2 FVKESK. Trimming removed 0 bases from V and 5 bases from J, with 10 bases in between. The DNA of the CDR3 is TGTGCCAGCAGCCAAGAGACAGTCATGAATGAAAAACTGTTTTTT. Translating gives CASSQETVMNEKLFF.

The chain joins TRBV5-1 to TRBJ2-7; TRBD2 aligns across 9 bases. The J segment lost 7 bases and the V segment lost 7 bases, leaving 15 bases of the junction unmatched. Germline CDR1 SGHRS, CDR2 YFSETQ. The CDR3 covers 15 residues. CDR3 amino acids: CASCPAAGGPNEQYF. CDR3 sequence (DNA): TGCGCCAGCTGCCCGGCTGCGGGAGGGCCAAATGAGCAGTACTTC. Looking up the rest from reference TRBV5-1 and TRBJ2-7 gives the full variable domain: KAGVTQTPRYLIKTRGQQVTLSCSPISGHRSVSWYQQTPGQGLQFLFEYFSETQRNKGNFPGRFSGRQFSNSRSEMNVSTLELGDSALYLCASCPAAGGPNEQYFGPGTRLTVT.

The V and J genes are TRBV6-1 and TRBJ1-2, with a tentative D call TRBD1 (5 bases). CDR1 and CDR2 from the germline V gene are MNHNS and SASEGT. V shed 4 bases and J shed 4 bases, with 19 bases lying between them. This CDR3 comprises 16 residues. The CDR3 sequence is CASSADADQGTYGYTF. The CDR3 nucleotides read TGTGCCAGCAGTGCAGATGCGGATCAGGGTACCTATGGCTACACCTTC.

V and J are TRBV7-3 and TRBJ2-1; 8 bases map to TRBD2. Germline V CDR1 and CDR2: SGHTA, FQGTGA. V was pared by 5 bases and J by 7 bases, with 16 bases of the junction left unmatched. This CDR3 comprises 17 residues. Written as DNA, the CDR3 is TGTGCCAGCAGCCGTTCCTTGAGCGGGAGAGGTTGGAATGAGCAGTTCTTC. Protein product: CASSRSLSGRGWNEQFF. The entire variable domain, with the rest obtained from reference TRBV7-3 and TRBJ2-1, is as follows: GAGVSQTPSNKVTEKGKYVELRCDPISGHTALYWYRQSLGQGPEFLIYFQGTGAADDSGLPNDRFFAVRPEGSVSTLKIQRTERGDSAVYLCASSRSLSGRGWNEQFFGPGTRLTVL.

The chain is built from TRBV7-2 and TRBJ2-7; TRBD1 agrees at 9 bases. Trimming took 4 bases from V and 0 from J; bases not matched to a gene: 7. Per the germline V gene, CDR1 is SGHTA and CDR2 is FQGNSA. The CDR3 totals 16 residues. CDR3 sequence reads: CASSSQGTGPSYEQYF. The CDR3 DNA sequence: TGTGCCAGCAGCTCGCAAGGGACAGGGCCCTCCTACGAGCAGTACTTC. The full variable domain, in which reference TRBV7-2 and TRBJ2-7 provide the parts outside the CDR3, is GAGVSQSPSNKVTEKGKDVELRCDPISGHTALYWYRQSLGQGLEFLIYFQGNSAPDKSGLPSDRFSAERTGGSVSTLTIQRTQQEDSAVYLCASSSQGTGPSYEQYFGPGTRLTVT.

The CDR3 nucleotides read TGTGCCAGCTCACCACTGGAGTCTAACTATGGCTACACCTTC. It specifies CASSPLESNYGYTF. J is TRBJ1-2 and V is TRBV18, with D uncertain. The CDR3 covers 14 residues. From germline, CDR1 is KGHSH and CDR2 LQKENI. Trimming removed 1 base at V and 0 bases at J, with 6 bases between.